The rows below give T cell receptor beta chains drawn from one sample of a study. Via MiXCR, TCRdb re-called the 5' RACE reads, giving one row per CDR3 protein. The table lists 50,000 to 80,000 distinct CDR3 sequences, less than 25% of them singletons. Sequences were obtained from memory CD4+ T cells sorted from a lymph node. Source of these receptors: a female donor with breast cancer. The CDR3 runs from the conserved cysteine through the conserved F or W. The order of the fields is J gene, V gene, clone size, D gene, CDR3 DNA, CDR3 protein. A D gene is named only where the DNA matches it firmly. The size of a clone is reported for some rows only, either as once, few or many, or as a class for expanded clones.

j_call: TRBJ2-7; v_call: TRBV9; clone_size: few; d_call: TRBD1; cdr3_nt: TGTGCCAGCAGCGTAGGAATCTCAACAGGGGCCCTTTACTACGAGCAGTACTTC; cdr3_aa: CASSVGISTGALYYEQYF
j_call: TRBJ2-7; v_call: TRBV6-2/TRBV6-3; clone_size: many; d_call: .; cdr3_nt: TGTGCCAGCAGTTACCGAGACAACAACTACGAGCAGTACTTC; cdr3_aa: CASSYRDNNYEQYF
j_call: TRBJ2-1; v_call: TRBV29-1; clone_size: few; d_call: TRBD1; cdr3_nt: TGCAGCGTTGAGGTCAGGGGGCAATACAATGAGCGGTTCTTC; cdr3_aa: CSVEVRGQYNERFF
j_call: TRBJ2-2; v_call: TRBV5-6; clone_size: few; d_call: TRBD2; cdr3_nt: TGTGCCAGCAGCTCTTTCGGGACTAGCGGGAGCGTGACCGGGGAGCTGTTTTTT; cdr3_aa: CASSSFGTSGSVTGELFF
j_call: TRBJ1-1; v_call: TRBV6-5; clone_size: many; d_call: .; cdr3_nt: TGTGCCAGCAGACCCGGGCCAAATGTTCGCGGGGCTTTCTTT; cdr3_aa: CASRPGPNVRGAFF
j_call: TRBJ2-4; v_call: TRBV4-3; clone_size: many; d_call: .; cdr3_nt: TGCGCCAGCAGCCAAGAACTAGGGGGCATTCAGTACTTC; cdr3_aa: CASSQELGGIQYF
j_call: TRBJ2-1; v_call: TRBV10-2; clone_size: .; d_call: .; cdr3_nt: TGCGCCAGCAAGCACGGCTATGAGCAGTTCTTC; cdr3_aa: CASKHGYEQFF
j_call: TRBJ1-1; v_call: TRBV5-1; clone_size: many; d_call: .; cdr3_nt: TGCGCCAGCAAACGACAGGCGATAGCTCCCATCGCAGCCGAAGCTTTCTTT; cdr3_aa: CASKRQAIAPIAAEAFF
j_call: TRBJ2-7; v_call: TRBV29-1; clone_size: many; d_call: .; cdr3_nt: TGCAGCGCCCTGTTACGGCACTCCTACGAGCAGTACTTC; cdr3_aa: CSALLRHSYEQYF
j_call: TRBJ2-5; v_call: TRBV18; clone_size: few; d_call: .; cdr3_nt: TGTGCCAGCTCACCACCGGGTTATCAAGAGACCCAGTACTTC; cdr3_aa: CASSPPGYQETQYF
j_call: TRBJ2-7; v_call: TRBV2; clone_size: once; d_call: .; cdr3_nt: TGTGCCAGCAGCGACTGGACAGATAGCTCCTACGAGCAGTACTTC; cdr3_aa: CASSDWTDSSYEQYF
j_call: TRBJ2-7; v_call: TRBV5-4; clone_size: .; d_call: TRBD2; cdr3_nt: TGTGCCAGCAGCTTGGTCCCCGGGACTAGCGGATACGAGCAGTACTTC; cdr3_aa: CASSLVPGTSGYEQYF
j_call: TRBJ1-6; v_call: TRBV5-1; clone_size: .; d_call: TRBD1; cdr3_nt: TGCGCCAGCAGCGATTGGCGGCGAGGGGGCCAATCACCCCTCCACTTT; cdr3_aa: CASSDWRRGGQSPLHF
j_call: TRBJ2-3; v_call: TRBV2; clone_size: .; d_call: TRBD2; cdr3_nt: TGTGCCAGCAGGAGGTGGACTAGCGGGAGCCAAGATACGCAGTATTTT; cdr3_aa: CASRRWTSGSQDTQYF
j_call: TRBJ1-1; v_call: TRBV7-3; clone_size: many; d_call: .; cdr3_nt: TGTGCCAGCAGCTTTGCCGGCAACACTGAAGCTTTCTTT; cdr3_aa: CASSFAGNTEAFF
j_call: TRBJ2-1; v_call: TRBV6-5; clone_size: many; d_call: .; cdr3_nt: TGTGCCAGCAGTCCCCGACAGTTCCTCAATGAGCAGTTCTTC; cdr3_aa: CASSPRQFLNEQFF